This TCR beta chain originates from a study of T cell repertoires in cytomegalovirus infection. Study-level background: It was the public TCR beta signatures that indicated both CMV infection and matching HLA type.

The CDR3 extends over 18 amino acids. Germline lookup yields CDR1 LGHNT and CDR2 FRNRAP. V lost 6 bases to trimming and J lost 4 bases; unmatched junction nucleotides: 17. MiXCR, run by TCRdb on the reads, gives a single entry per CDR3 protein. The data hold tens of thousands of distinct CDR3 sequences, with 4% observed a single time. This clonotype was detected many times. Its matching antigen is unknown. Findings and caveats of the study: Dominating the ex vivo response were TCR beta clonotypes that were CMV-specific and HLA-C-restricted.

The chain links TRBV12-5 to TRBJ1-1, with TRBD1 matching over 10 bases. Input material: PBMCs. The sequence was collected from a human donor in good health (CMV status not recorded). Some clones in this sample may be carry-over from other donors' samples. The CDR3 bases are TGTGCTAGTGGCTTGAGTACGGTAGGGTGGGACAGGGGCACTGAAGCTTTCTTT. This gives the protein CASGLSTVGWDRGTEAFF.